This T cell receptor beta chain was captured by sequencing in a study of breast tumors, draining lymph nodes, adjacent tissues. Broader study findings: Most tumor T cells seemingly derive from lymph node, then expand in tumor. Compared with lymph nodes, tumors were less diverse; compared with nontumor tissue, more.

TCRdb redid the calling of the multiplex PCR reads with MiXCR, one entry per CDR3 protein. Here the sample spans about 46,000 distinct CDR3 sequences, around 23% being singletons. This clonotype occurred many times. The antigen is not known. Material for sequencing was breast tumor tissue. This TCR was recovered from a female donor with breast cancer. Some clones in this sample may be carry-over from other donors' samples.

CDR3 loop: CSASDTGTGNSYEQYF. The CDR3 DNA reads TGCAGTGCTAGTGACACCGGGACAGGGAACTCCTACGAGCAGTACTTC. The chain carries TRBV20-1 and TRBJ2-7, with 9 bases that match TRBD1. Germline loops: CDR1 DFQATT, CDR2 SNEGSKA (reference sequence). The CDR3 covers 16 residues. V trimming: 3 bases; J trimming: 0 bases; junction bases outside the gene matches: 9.